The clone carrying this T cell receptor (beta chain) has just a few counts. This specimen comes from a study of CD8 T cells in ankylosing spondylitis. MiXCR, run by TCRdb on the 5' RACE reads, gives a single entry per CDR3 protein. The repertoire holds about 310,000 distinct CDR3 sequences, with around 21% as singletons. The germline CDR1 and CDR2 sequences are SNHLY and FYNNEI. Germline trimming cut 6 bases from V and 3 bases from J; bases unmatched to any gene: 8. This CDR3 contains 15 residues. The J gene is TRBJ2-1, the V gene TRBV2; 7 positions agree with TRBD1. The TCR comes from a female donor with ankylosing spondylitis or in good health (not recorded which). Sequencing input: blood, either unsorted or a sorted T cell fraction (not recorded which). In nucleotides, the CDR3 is TGTGCCAGCAGCCCAGGGACAGAGGTCTACAATGAGCAGTTCTTC. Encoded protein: CASSPGTEVYNEQFF.